These 20 T cell receptor beta chains were all obtained from the same sample, sequenced in a study of blood T cell repertoires in COVID-19 (dated by TCRdb to 2018 to 2021). The library was obtained by the immunoSEQ multiplex PCR assay. The immuneACCESS repertoire file appears here via TCRdb, limited to in-frame rearrangements. These files lack a portion of the clones; in checked studies, under half of the deficit traces to unresolved V genes, and the cause of the others is not known. The table for this sample lists roughly 200,000 clones; 80% to 85% of them were counted only once. The ten biggest clones cover approximately 10% of the sample. The sequencing sample was made of peripheral blood. These receptors were obtained from a woman of 80 years or more with COVID-19, enrolled during active disease.

V and J are TRBV15 and TRBJ1-2; no reliable D call. This CDR3 has 15 amino acids. Germline CDR1 is LNHNV and CDR2 is YYDKDF (reference sequence). Trimming left V 0 bases short and J 2 bases short, with 10 bases between. The CDR3 sequence: CATSREAGLNYGYTF. CDR3 nucleotide sequence: TGTGCCACCAGCAGAGAGGCAGGATTAAACTATGGCTACACCTTC.

The chain joins TRBV5-1 to TRBJ2-5; TRBD2 matches at 13 bases. The junction had 3 bases not matched to a gene; V was cut back by 2 bases and J by 2 bases. The CDR3 contains 16 residues. The germline gives CDR1 SGHRS, CDR2 YFSETQ. The CDR3 coding sequence is TGCGCCAGCAGCTTTGGACTAGCGGGGGCACAAGAGACCCAGTACTTC. Protein sequence: CASSFGLAGAQETQYF.

The chain has TRBV28 and TRBJ1-1, with TRBD1 identical over 10 bases. The CDR3 runs to 15 residues. Looked up from germline, CDR1 is MDHEN and CDR2 is SYDVKM. The trim removed 6 bases at V and 5 bases at J, leaving 9 bases unmatched. CDR3 in amino acids: CASSLRQGARTEAFF. The CDR3 nucleotides are TGTGCCAGCAGCCTAAGACAGGGGGCGAGAACTGAAGCTTTCTTT. Complete variable domain (other parts from reference TRBV28 and TRBJ1-1): DVKVTQSSRYLVKRTGEKVFLECVQDMDHENMFWYRQDPGLGLRLIYFSYDVKMKEKGDIPEGYSVSREKKERFSLILESASTNQTSMYLCASSLRQGARTEAFFGQGTRLTVV.

The genes are TRBV5-1 and TRBJ1-3; D unresolved. The CDR3 runs 14 residues. The V and J ends lost 5 bases and 0 bases respectively, with 9 bases between them. Germline loops: CDR1 SGHRS, CDR2 YFSETQ. The CDR3 DNA is TGCGCCAGCAGTGCGTCGAGCTCTGGAAACACCATATATTTT. It specifies CASSASSSGNTIYF.

The chain carries TRBV14 and TRBJ1-2; D unresolved. There are 14 residues in the CDR3. Trimming took 0 bases from V and 7 from J, leaving 12 bases between them. Germline loops: CDR1 SGHDN, CDR2 FVKESK. This CDR3 is CASSQEFRGFGYTF. The CDR3 DNA reads as TGTGCCAGCAGCCAAGAGTTCCGAGGGTTTGGCTACACCTTC.

J is TRBJ2-5 and V is TRBV7-2, with D unclear. Per the germline V gene, CDR1 is SGHTA and CDR2 is FQGNSA. Deletions cut 5 bases from V and 1 base from J, with 11 bases between. The CDR3 extends over 14 amino acids. CDR3 protein: CASSPPGFQETQYF. The CDR3 DNA reads TGTGCCAGCAGCCCGCCCGGTTTCCAAGAGACCCAGTACTTC. The variable domain in full, with the rest retrieved from reference TRBV7-2 and TRBJ2-5, is GAGVSQSPSNKVTEKGKDVELRCDPISGHTALYWYRQSLGQGLEFLIYFQGNSAPDKSGLPSDRFSAERTGGSVSTLTIQRTQQEDSAVYLCASSPPGFQETQYFGPGTRLLVL.

V and J are TRBV6-1 and TRBJ1-2; TRBD1 aligns across 7 bases. Trimming cost V 2 bases and J 4 bases; bases outside gene matches: 7. The CDR3 totals 15 residues. Germline CDR1 is MNHNS and CDR2 is SASEGT. CDR3 DNA: TGTGCCAGCAGTGAAACTGACGGGACAGTCTATGGCTACACCTTC. It encodes CASSETDGTVYGYTF.

The chain uses TRBV5-1 and TRBJ1-2; 8 bases map to TRBD1. The CDR3 has 15 residues. Germline CDR1 SGHRS, CDR2 YFSETQ. V lost 6 bases, J lost 5 bases, and 12 bases stayed unmatched. The CDR3 here is CASTPETGGFYGYTF. CDR3 DNA: TGCGCCAGCACCCCGGAAACAGGGGGGTTTTATGGCTACACCTTC. Full variable domain (rest looked up from reference TRBV5-1 and TRBJ1-2): KAGVTQTPRYLIKTRGQQVTLSCSPISGHRSVSWYQQTPGQGLQFLFEYFSETQRNKGNFPGRFSGRQFSNSRSEMNVSTLELGDSALYLCASTPETGGFYGYTFGSGTRLTVV.

This chain connects TRBV7-8 to TRBJ1-2, with 10 bases aligning to TRBD1. This CDR3 has 15 amino acids. Per the germline V gene, CDR1 is SGHVS and CDR2 is FQNEAQ. Trimming cost V 0 bases and J 4 bases; bases outside gene matches: 2. DNA for the CDR3: TGTGCCAGCAGCTTAGCCGGACAGGGGGTCTATGGCTACACCTTC. Encoded protein: CASSLAGQGVYGYTF.

CDR3 amino acids: CATSDFSTTGTGYEQYF. The CDR3, as DNA: TGTGCCACCAGTGATTTCTCCACTACCGGGACAGGCTACGAGCAGTACTTC. This chain links TRBV24-1 with TRBJ2-7; 8 bases align to TRBD1. The V gene end was trimmed by 1 base and the J gene end by 3 bases; junction bases not matched to a gene: 10. Germline CDR1 reads KGHDR; CDR2 reads SFDVKD. The CDR3 extends over 17 amino acids.

V gene TRBV30 combines with J gene TRBJ1-2; perhaps TRBD1 as D (5 bases). Per germline, CDR1 GTSNPN and CDR2 SVGIG (reference sequence). This CDR3 has 12 amino acids. Trimming cost V 1 base and J 8 bases, with 11 bases left between them. The CDR3 sequence is CAWSAQGGGYTF. DNA of the CDR3: TGTGCCTGGAGTGCCCAGGGTGGGGGCTACACCTTC.

V is TRBV7-3 and J is TRBJ1-6, with 7 bases lining up with TRBD1. The junction had 0 bases not matched to a gene; V was cut back by 2 bases and J by 2 bases. The CDR3 sequence is 15 residues long. Germline V gene data show CDR1 as SGHTA and CDR2 as FQGTGA. The CDR3 nucleotides read TGTGCCAGCAGCTTACAGGGGGCCTATAATTCACCCCTCCACTTT. Residues: CASSLQGAYNSPLHF.

The CDR3 protein is CSFGGDGYTF. In DNA form, the CDR3 reads TGTTCCTTTGGAGGAGATGGCTACACCTTC. J is TRBJ1-2 and V is TRBV9, with no clear D. The CDR3 spans 10 residues. The germline gives CDR1 SGDLS, CDR2 YYNGEE.

The chain joins TRBV3-1 (or the pseudogene TRBV3-2) to TRBJ1-1; TRBD1 might be the D (5 bases). In germline, CDR1 is LGHDT, CDR2 YNNKEL (reference sequence). V was cut by 1 base and J by 10 bases, with 13 bases left in between. This CDR3 comprises 13 residues. The CDR3 region has the DNA TGTGCCAGCAGCCAAGCCCAGGGCGTCGGAGCTTTCTTT. It yields the protein CASSQAQGVGAFF.

The chain recombines TRBV25-1 with TRBJ1-4, with D hard to call. V lost 1 base and J lost 1, with 7 bases in between. The CDR3 contains 15 residues. The germline gives CDR1 MGHDK, CDR2 SYGVNS. The CDR3 DNA reads TGTGCCAGCAGTGAATTCCCGGGAACTAATGAAAAACTGTTTTTT. It yields the protein CASSEFPGTNEKLFF.

This clone occurred once. This chain connects TRBV27 to TRBJ2-3, with 10 bases lining up with TRBD1. CDR1 MNHEY and CDR2 SMNVEV come from the germline V gene (reference sequence). The ends lost 7 bases at V and 0 bases at J; junction bases unmatched: 13. The CDR3 length is 18 residues. The CDR3 DNA reads TGTGCCAGCACTTATGGGCGGGGACAGGGGTTAAGCACAGATACGCAGTATTTT. Protein: CASTYGRGQGLSTDTQYF.

This clone has only one observation. The chain couples TRBV2 to TRBJ2-7; TRBD2 matches at 9 bases. Germline V gives CDR1 SNHLY, CDR2 FYNNEI. The CDR3 consists of 15 residues. The junction had 6 bases not matched to a gene; V was cut back by 4 bases and J by 2 bases. CDR3 in amino acids: CASSAYSGGTYEQYF. The CDR3 DNA reads as TGTGCCAGCAGTGCGTATAGCGGGGGTACCTACGAGCAGTACTTC.

This rearrangement joins TRBV3-1 (or the pseudogene TRBV3-2) to TRBJ2-2; 9 positions agree with TRBD2. V gave up 4 bases and J gave up 4 bases; unmatched junction bases: 13. The CDR3 runs 18 residues. Germline CDR1 reads LGHDT; CDR2 reads YNNKEL (reference sequence). The chain's CDR3 is CASSRQRGAKKSTGELFF. The CDR3, as DNA: TGTGCCAGCAGCCGGCAGCGGGGGGCAAAAAAGAGCACCGGGGAGCTGTTTTTT.

This clone turned up a few times. CDR3 protein: CASSLPHPGRGGYTF. The CDR3 region has the DNA TGTGCCAGCAGTTTACCCCACCCGGGGAGGGGCGGCTACACCTTC. The chain recombines TRBV28 with TRBJ1-2, with D tentatively TRBD1 (5 bases). Per the germline V gene, CDR1 is MDHEN and CDR2 is SYDVKM. The CDR3 is 15 amino acids. Trimming shortened V by 2 bases and J by 8 bases, and 18 bases separated the two germline ends.

This chain uses TRBV5-4 with TRBJ2-3; 8 positions match TRBD2. The germline V gene encodes CDR1 SGHNT and CDR2 YYREEE (reference sequence). The CDR3 contains 12 residues. The trim removed 2 bases at V and 10 bases at J, leaving 3 bases unmatched. The CDR3 DNA reads as TGTGCCAGCAGCTTCGGGGGGGCCTCGCAGTATTTT. Translating it yields CASSFGGASQYF.